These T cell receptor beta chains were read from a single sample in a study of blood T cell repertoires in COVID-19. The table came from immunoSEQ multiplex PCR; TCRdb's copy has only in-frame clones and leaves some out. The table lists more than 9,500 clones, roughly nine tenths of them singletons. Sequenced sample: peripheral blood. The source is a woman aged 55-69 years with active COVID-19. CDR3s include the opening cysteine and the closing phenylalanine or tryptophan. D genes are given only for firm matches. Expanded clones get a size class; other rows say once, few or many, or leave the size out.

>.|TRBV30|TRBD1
CAWSVRTGGTNEKLFF
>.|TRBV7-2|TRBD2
CASSSSGGALDTQYF
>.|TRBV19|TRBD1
CATQADGTDYGYTF
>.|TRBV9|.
CASSVGGGNTGELFF
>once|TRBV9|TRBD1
CASSVGQGSQPQHF
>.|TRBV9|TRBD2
CASSVPVGLAGAGELFF
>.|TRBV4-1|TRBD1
CASRPYPQGAGDTEAFF
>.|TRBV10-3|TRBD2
CAISRGAGGLANTGELFF
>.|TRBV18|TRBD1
CASSPPGRGQQPQHF
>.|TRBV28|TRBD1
CASSLPPGQSHLSDTQYF
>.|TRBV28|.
CASSPPARGSPLHF
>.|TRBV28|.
CASRWGGAEAFF
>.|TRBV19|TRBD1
CASSSPTGVVGRDTEAFF
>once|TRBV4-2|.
CASSQDLGRLDTQYF
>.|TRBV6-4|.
CASSQGSNYGYTF
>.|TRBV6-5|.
CASSPRVTGNGYTF
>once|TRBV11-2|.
CASSFTGKPQHF
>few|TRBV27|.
CASSHNRVNYGYTF